This TCR beta chain was recorded in a study of patients and donors after allogeneic stem cell transplantation. V lost 5 bases and J lost 3; bases outside the gene matches: 16. In germline, CDR1 is PRHDT, CDR2 FYEKMQ (reference sequence). This CDR3 region has 17 residues. A few counts support this clonotype. One entry per CDR3 protein, called by TCRdb with MiXCR from the RT-PCR reads. The sample includes roughly 230,000 distinct CDR3 sequences, 11% to 15% of them seen just once. The material sequenced was blood, either unsorted or a sorted T cell fraction (not recorded which). The sequence was collected from a human donor who was either an allogeneic HSCT recipient or a stem cell or donor lymphocyte infusion donor (not recorded which). It is not recorded whose cells these are; they may come from a transplant donor. This chain links TRBV13 with TRBJ2-7; 7 bases align to TRBD2. The CDR3 bases are TGTGCCAGCAGCCACCGGACTAGGAGAGTCCAGGGCTACGAGCAGTACTTC. It yields the protein CASSHRTRRVQGYEQYF.